The entry that follows covers one T cell receptor beta chain sequence. This record comes from a study of blood T cell repertoires in COVID-19. On the study more broadly: COVID-19 samples collected from the United States, Italy and Spain covered acute and convalescent phases. The analysed material was cDNA or gDNA that came from T cells, B-cell-depleted T cells, or PBMCs.

Germline V CDR1 and CDR2: SGHTA, FQGTGA. The V end lost 3 bases, the J end lost 8 bases, and 11 bases lay between the germline ends. The CDR3 is 13 residues long. As processed by the authors: Using reference gene primer amplification, nucleated cell counts were estimated. The method was immunoSEQ multiplex PCR; TCRdb's version includes in-frame clones alone and lacks a portion of them. V and J calls plus clone size are reproduced from that table; the DNA served to infer D and trimming. The top ten hold more than 20% of the sample, which has more than 30,000 clones, about 89% seen once. Sequences were obtained from peripheral blood. The TCR was taken from a man in his forties or fifties with active or convalescent COVID-19. The genes are TRBV7-3 and TRBJ1-5; D is unresolved. The CDR3 region is CASSFSPMEPQHF. DNA for the CDR3: TGTGCCAGCAGCTTTAGTCCAATGGAGCCCCAGCATTTT.